Sequencing of this T cell receptor (beta chain) was carried out in a study of cytomegalovirus exposure and HLA in healthy donors. Study-wide results and caveats: Earlier analysis found most TCR beta V segments productive about 87% or about 30% of the time. There were reportedly fewer N-insertions in an Asian-associated ancestry cluster than the roughly 610-donor mean, in a later analysis. Reportedly, cytomegalovirus status was diagnosed with high sensitivity and specificity.

About this clone: Its antigen is as yet unknown.

Primers for the PCR totalled 60 Vbeta and 13 Jbeta. TCRdb's copy holds only in-frame clones and misses some; the assay was immunoSEQ multiplex PCR. The repertoire holds more than 95,000 clones, with around 80% as singletons. Trimming cost V 4 bases and J 4 bases; bases outside gene matches: 9. There are 15 residues in the CDR3. The V gene's germline CDR1 is MNHNY and CDR2 SVGAGI (reference sequence). The material sequenced was PBMCs. This TCR derives from a man younger than 35 in good health and CMV-seronegative. The chain uses TRBV6-6 and TRBJ1-2, with TRBD1 matching 7 bases. CDR3 loop: CASSLSRGRSYGYTF. CDR3 bases: TGTGCCAGCAGTTTATCCAGGGGGAGAAGCTATGGCTACACCTTC.